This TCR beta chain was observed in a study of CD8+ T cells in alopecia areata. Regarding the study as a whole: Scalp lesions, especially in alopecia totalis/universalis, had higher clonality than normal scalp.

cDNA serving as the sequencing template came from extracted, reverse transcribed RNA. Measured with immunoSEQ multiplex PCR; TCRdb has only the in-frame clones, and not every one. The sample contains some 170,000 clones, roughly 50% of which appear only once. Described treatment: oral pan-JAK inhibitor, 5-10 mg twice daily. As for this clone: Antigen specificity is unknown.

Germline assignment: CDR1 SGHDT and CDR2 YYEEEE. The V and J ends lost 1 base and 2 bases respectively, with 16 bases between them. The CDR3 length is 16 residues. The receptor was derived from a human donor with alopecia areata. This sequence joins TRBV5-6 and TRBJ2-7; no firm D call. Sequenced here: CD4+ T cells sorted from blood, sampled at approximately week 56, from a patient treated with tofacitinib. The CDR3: CASSLLKGIMTYEQYF. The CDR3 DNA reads TGTGCCAGCAGCTTGTTAAAAGGGATAATGACCTACGAGCAGTACTTC.